A single sample gave rise to the 30 T cell receptor beta chains below, sequenced in a study of sequential checkpoint blockade in melanoma (dated by TCRdb to between 2017 and 2020). Explained via the paper, the treatment or condition label denotes: randomized to nivolumab then ipilimumab (arm A) or the reverse (arm B). Libraries came from the immunoSEQ multiplex PCR assay. TCRdb's version of the immuneACCESS table is confined to in-frame rearrangements and falls short of the full clone set. An unresolved V gene accounts for under half of the shortfall where checked; the remainder is of unknown origin. Counted in this sample were some 19,000 clones; 65% to 85% of them appeared once. 10% to 15% of the sample rests with the top ten. Sequenced material: CD8+ T cells sorted from blood (inferred from file names), taken from a patient given nivolumab and ipilimumab in sequence. The receptors derive from a human donor with melanoma.

In this sample, this clone turned up once. This chain links TRBV6-1 with TRBJ2-7; 11 nucleotides match TRBD2. The CDR3 spans 15 residues. V was clipped by 2 bases and J by 3 bases; unmatched bases: 3. Germline V gene lookup returns CDR1 MNHNS and CDR2 SASEGT. The CDR3 spells CASSEIAGGLYEQYF. CDR3 coding DNA: TGTGCCAGCAGTGAAATAGCGGGGGGGCTCTACGAGCAGTACTTC.

V is TRBV4-1 and J is TRBJ2-3, with D unresolved. Deletions cut 0 bases from V and 2 bases from J, with 15 bases between. CDR1 and CDR2 from the germline V gene are MGHRA and YSYEKL. This CDR3 has 17 residues. CDR3 in DNA: TGCGCCAGCAGCCAAGAGATGGCAGGAATACCCACAGATACGCAGTATTTT. Its protein product is CASSQEMAGIPTDTQYF.

The chain combines TRBV5-1 with TRBJ2-1, with 8 bases aligning to TRBD1. The junction had 6 bases not matched to a gene; V was cut back by 0 bases and J by 7 bases. The CDR3 has 15 amino acids. CDR1 SGHRS and CDR2 YFSETQ come from the germline V gene. As DNA, the CDR3 is TGCGCCAGCAGCTTGGCCGGACAGGGTCGGAATGAGCAGTTCTTC. Its protein is CASSLAGQGRNEQFF. The whole variable domain, remainder taken from reference TRBV5-1 and TRBJ2-1, is KAGVTQTPRYLIKTRGQQVTLSCSPISGHRSVSWYQQTPGQGLQFLFEYFSETQRNKGNFPGRFSGRQFSNSRSEMNVSTLELGDSALYLCASSLAGQGRNEQFFGPGTRLTVL.

This rearrangement joins TRBV7-3 to TRBJ2-1; TRBD2 matches 9 bases. Germline V gene lookup returns CDR1 SGHTA and CDR2 FQGTGA. There are 18 residues in the CDR3. Germline trimming cut 0 bases from V and 7 bases from J; bases unmatched to any gene: 13. The CDR3 spells CASSLTASSGGSWNEQFF. The CDR3 bases are TGTGCCAGCAGCTTAACCGCGAGTAGCGGGGGTTCTTGGAATGAGCAGTTCTTC.

V usage is TRBV9 and J usage is TRBJ1-3; D is ambiguous. The V gene's germline CDR1 is SGDLS and CDR2 YYNGEE. The CDR3 covers 14 residues. Trimming cost V 6 bases and J 2 bases, with 12 bases left between them. The CDR3 DNA reads TGTGCCAGCACTCCCGAAAGAGCTGGAAACACCATATATTTT. Encoded protein: CASTPERAGNTIYF.

V usage is TRBV9 and J usage is TRBJ2-2; D remains ambiguous. V was shortened by 0 bases and J by 0 bases, with 6 bases between the two germline ends. The germline CDR1 and CDR2 sequences are SGDLS and YYNGEE. The CDR3 is made up of 15 amino acids. The CDR3 region is CASSVGRPNTGELFF. CDR3 nucleotide sequence: TGTGCCAGCAGCGTAGGGCGGCCGAACACCGGGGAGCTGTTTTTT.

This clone came up a few times. The genes are TRBV9 and TRBJ1-3; perhaps TRBD1 as D (6 bases). This CDR3 has 16 amino acids. V lost 3 bases and J 0 bases, leaving 13 bases between the germline ends. The V gene's germline CDR1 is SGDLS and CDR2 YYNGEE. The CDR3 DNA follows: TGTGCCAGCAGCGGGGGGCTACTGGACTCTGGAAACACCATATATTTT. Encoded protein: CASSGGLLDSGNTIYF.

The rearrangement uses TRBV9 and TRBJ2-1; 8 bases are shared with TRBD1. The V gene end was trimmed by 2 bases and the J gene end by 8 bases; junction bases not matched to a gene: 6. Per the germline V gene, CDR1 is SGDLS and CDR2 is YYNGEE. The CDR3 covers 14 residues. CDR3 loop: CASSVRQGAHEQFF. The CDR3 DNA reads as TGTGCCAGCAGCGTTCGTCAGGGGGCACATGAGCAGTTCTTC.

This CDR3 reads CAISESGTGSYEQYF. The DNA of the CDR3 is TGTGCCATCAGTGAGTCAGGGACAGGGTCCTACGAGCAGTACTTC. The chain couples TRBV10-3 to TRBJ2-7; TRBD1 agrees at 9 bases. Trimming took 0 bases from V and 1 from J; bases not matched to a gene: 1. The germline V gene encodes CDR1 ENHRY and CDR2 SYGVKD. The CDR3 length is 15 residues.

A few counts support this clone. The chain carries TRBV4-2 and TRBJ1-2, with 9 bases that match TRBD1. The CDR3 spans 15 residues. Germline V lookup: CDR1 LGHNA, CDR2 YNFKEQ. The V and J ends lost 0 bases and 5 bases, in that order; junction bases with no gene match: 4. CDR3: CASSQDRDRVYGYTF. The DNA of the CDR3 is TGTGCCAGCAGCCAAGATCGGGACAGGGTTTATGGCTACACCTTC.

This chain uses TRBV19 with TRBJ2-5; either TRBD1 or TRBD2 may supply D (5 bases each). The DNA end is a closer match to TRBJ2-7, so the J assignment may be wrong. The CDR3 covers 14 residues. CDR1 and CDR2 (germline): LNHDA, SQIVND (reference sequence). The CDR3 sequence is CASSIDGGSYEQYF. As DNA, the CDR3 is TGTGCCAGTAGTATAGATGGGGGCTCCTACGAGCAGTACTTC.

The V and J genes are TRBV15 and TRBJ1-2, with 11 bases identical to TRBD1. CDR1 is LNHNV, CDR2 YYDKDF, per germline (reference sequence). The CDR3 is made up of 15 amino acids. The V gene end was trimmed by 3 bases and the J gene end by 5 bases; junction bases not matched to a gene: 5. CDR3 in DNA: TGTGCCACCAGCAGGGAAGGACAGGGGGCTTATGGCTACACCTTC. Translating it yields CATSREGQGAYGYTF. The full variable domain, with the rest looked up from reference TRBV15 and TRBJ1-2, is DAMVIQNPRYQVTQFGKPVTLSCSQTLNHNVMYWYQQKSSQAPKLLFHYYDKDFNNEADTPDNFQSRRPNTSFCFLDIRSPGLGDTAMYLCATSREGQGAYGYTFGSGTRLTVV.

This clone came up a few times. The rearrangement links TRBV7-3 to TRBJ2-7, with 7 bases lining up with TRBD1. The CDR3 spans 13 residues. The V gene's germline CDR1 is SGHTA and CDR2 FQGTGA. V shed 3 bases and J 3 bases; nucleotides not matched to a gene: 2. The CDR3 sequence is CASSLGQNYEQYF. The CDR3 DNA reads as TGTGCCAGCAGCTTGGGACAGAACTACGAGCAGTACTTC. The full variable domain, rest sourced from reference TRBV7-3 and TRBJ2-7, is GAGVSQTPSNKVTEKGKYVELRCDPISGHTALYWYRQSLGQGPEFLIYFQGTGAADDSGLPNDRFFAVRPEGSVSTLKIQRTERGDSAVYLCASSLGQNYEQYFGPGTRLTVT.

The chain carries TRBV13 and TRBJ2-7, with 8 bases aligning to TRBD1. Per germline, CDR1 PRHDT and CDR2 FYEKMQ (reference sequence). The CDR3 runs 15 residues. The trim removed 5 bases at V and 3 bases at J, leaving 9 bases unmatched. CDR3 residues: CASSPPTGANYEQYF. CDR3 DNA sequence: TGTGCCAGCAGCCCGCCGACAGGGGCGAACTACGAGCAGTACTTC.

The gene calls are TRBV9 and TRBJ2-2; weak D call: TRBD1 (5 bases). CDR1 is SGDLS, CDR2 YYNGEE, per germline. Trimming removed 7 bases from V and 8 bases from J, with 18 bases in between. The CDR3 runs to 14 residues. The CDR3 is CASGFGALGGELFF. The CDR3 DNA reads TGTGCCAGCGGATTTGGGGCGCTAGGGGGGGAGCTGTTTTTT.

The CDR3 is CASSRDSSYEQYF. The CDR3 DNA follows: TGTGCCAGCAGCCGGGACAGCTCCTACGAGCAGTACTTC. The V call is TRBV9, the J call TRBJ2-5; 7 nucleotides agree with TRBD1. The J call is in doubt because the DNA end fits TRBJ2-7 better. CDR1 and CDR2 (germline): SGDLS, YYNGEE. The CDR3 extends over 13 amino acids.

V usage is TRBV7-7 and J usage is TRBJ2-5; perhaps TRBD1 as D (6 bases). The ends were cut back, 0 bases at V and 1 base at J, with 9 bases in the middle. The germline V gene encodes CDR1 SSHAT and CDR2 FNYEAQ (reference sequence). This CDR3 is 15 amino acids long. The CDR3 here is CASSLAQGFQETQYF. CDR3 bases: TGTGCCAGCAGCTTAGCGCAGGGGTTCCAAGAGACCCAGTACTTC.

This clone appeared once. The rearrangement joins TRBV19 to TRBJ2-7; 11 bases agree with TRBD1. CDR3 length equals 15 residues. V trimming: 3 bases; J trimming: 2 bases; junction bases outside the gene matches: 3. Per germline, CDR1 LNHDA and CDR2 SQIVND (reference sequence). The CDR3: CASSIPGQGAYEQYF. For the CDR3, the DNA is TGTGCCAGTAGTATCCCGGGACAGGGGGCCTACGAGCAGTACTTC.

The chain joins TRBV4-3 to TRBJ2-4; TRBD1 matches at 10 bases. CDR3 length: 17 residues. CDR1 is LGHNA, CDR2 YSLEER, per germline. V lost 2 bases and J lost 4; bases outside the gene matches: 8. Written as DNA, the CDR3 is TGCGCCAGCAGCCAAAAGGGGACAGGGGTCCTTAAAAACATTCAGTACTTC. Translation gives CASSQKGTGVLKNIQYF.

This clone came up once. This chain uses TRBV7-9 with TRBJ1-1; D might be TRBD1 (5 bases). The CDR3 is 17 residues long. Germline loops: CDR1 SEHNR, CDR2 FQNEAQ (reference sequence). Trimming removed 1 base at V and 1 base at J, with 16 bases between. The CDR3 nucleotides are TGTGCCAGCAGCTTAGAGTGGGGGGAGGGGAAGAACACTGAAGCTTTCTTT. Translated, it gives CASSLEWGEGKNTEAFF.

The V gene is TRBV7-9, the J gene TRBJ1-5; D is undetermined. Germline values: CDR1 SEHNR, CDR2 FQNEAQ (reference sequence). V was shortened by 5 bases and J by 4 bases, with 6 bases between the two germline ends. This CDR3 has 12 amino acids. CDR3 sequence (DNA): TGTGCCAGCAGCATCCTGAATCAGCCCCAGCATTTT. Its protein product is CASSILNQPQHF.

The V call is TRBV4-1, the J call TRBJ2-7, with D tentatively TRBD1 (6 bases). Germline assignment: CDR1 MGHRA and CDR2 YSYEKL. V lost 2 bases and J 3 bases, leaving 17 bases between the germline ends. This CDR3 is built from 16 residues. In nucleotides, the CDR3 is TGCGCCAGCAGCCAAAACGTAGACAGGACTTACTACGAGCAGTACTTC. Its protein product is CASSQNVDRTYYEQYF.

The chain combines TRBV10-3 with TRBJ2-7; no reliable D call. The germline V gene has CDR1 ENHRY and CDR2 SYGVKD. The V end lost 0 bases, the J end lost 4 bases, and 7 bases lay between the germline ends. This CDR3 has 13 amino acids. The CDR3 here is CAISESRQYEQYF. The CDR3 nucleotides are TGTGCCATCAGTGAGTCTCGACAATACGAGCAGTACTTC.

The gene calls are TRBV6-1 and TRBJ1-2, with TRBD1 matching 7 bases. Germline-derived CDR1 and CDR2 are MNHNS and SASEGT. This CDR3 has 15 amino acids. V gave up 0 bases and J gave up 4 bases; unmatched junction bases: 5. CDR3 coding DNA: TGTGCCAGCAGTGAAGCGTCAGGGGGTCCCTATGGCTACACCTTC. Protein sequence: CASSEASGGPYGYTF.

The chain combines TRBV10-3 with TRBJ1-1, with TRBD1 identical over 8 bases. The V and J ends lost 0 bases and 0 bases, in that order; junction bases with no gene match: 3. This CDR3 comprises 16 residues. Germline loops: CDR1 ENHRY, CDR2 SYGVKD. The CDR3 here is CAISESTGAMNTEAFF. The DNA of the CDR3 is TGTGCCATCAGTGAGTCGACAGGGGCAATGAACACTGAAGCTTTCTTT.

The rearrangement uses TRBV10-3 and TRBJ2-3; TRBD2 aligns across 7 bases. The V segment lost 3 bases and the J segment 1 base; nucleotides outside the gene matches: 7. The CDR3 consists of 16 residues. CDR1 and CDR2 (germline): ENHRY, SYGVKD. The CDR3 nucleotides read TGTGCCATCAGTGACGGGCGGGAGTCGGGCACAGATACGCAGTATTTT. It yields the protein CAISDGRESGTDTQYF.

This clone appeared a few times. CDR3 sequence: CASEASNQPQHF. The CDR3 coding sequence is TGTGCCAGCGAGGCGAGCAATCAGCCCCAGCATTTT. The chain links TRBV19 to TRBJ1-5; D gene uncertain. CDR3 length: 12 residues. Trimming stripped 9 bases from V and 1 base from J, with 7 bases between. In germline, CDR1 is LNHDA, CDR2 SQIVND (reference sequence).

This clone showed up just a few times. V gene TRBV6-4 combines with J gene TRBJ1-5; maybe TRBD1 (5 bases). The V gene's germline CDR1 is MRHNA and CDR2 SNTAGT. Trimming shortened V by 5 bases and J by 5 bases, and 13 bases separated the two germline ends. CDR3 size: 14 residues. The chain's CDR3 is CASSYGGAHQPQHF. The CDR3 bases are TGTGCCAGCAGTTACGGTGGGGCTCATCAGCCCCAGCATTTT.

CDR3 sequence: CASSASRGLYTGELFF. The CDR3 DNA sequence: TGTGCCAGCAGCGCTTCCCGCGGGCTCTACACCGGGGAGCTGTTTTTT. The chain employs TRBV9 and TRBJ2-2; D is perhaps TRBD2 (5 bases). Trimming cost V 3 bases and J 3 bases, with 15 bases left between them. The CDR3 is 16 residues long. The germline gives CDR1 SGDLS, CDR2 YYNGEE.

The table lists this clone with a few counts. CDR3 protein: CASSSRDRVGYGYTF. The CDR3 DNA is TGTGCCAGCAGCTCCCGGGACAGGGTAGGGTATGGCTACACCTTC. V is TRBV7-5 and J is TRBJ1-2; TRBD1, the table's D call, was not compared with the DNA. TRBV7-5 is tagged as a pseudogene. CDR3 length equals 15 residues.